A single TCR beta chain is shown here with its context. These data are taken from a study of blood T cell repertoires in COVID-19. Study overall: The cDNA or gDNA used as material had been derived from T cells, B-cell-depleted T cells, or PBMCs.

Libraries were prepared by immunoSEQ multiplex PCR; TCRdb keeps only in-frame clonotypes and omits some of them. Counted here are 180,000 or so clones, more than 85% occurring once; the ten biggest clones make up roughly 0.95%. Germline V lookup: CDR1 MNHNY, CDR2 SVGAGI (reference sequence). CDR3 length: 14 amino acids. Deletions cut 5 bases from V and 2 bases from J, with 10 bases between. The chain recombines TRBV6-6 with TRBJ1-5; no clear D. The receptor's source is a young man with acute or convalescent COVID-19. The sequenced material came from peripheral blood. The CDR3 DNA is TGTGCCAGCAGTCGCGGGGTTGGCAATCAGCCCCAGCATTTT. Translating it yields CASSRGVGNQPQHF.